The subject of this entry is one TCR beta chain. As originally analysed: Reference gene primer amplification gave nucleated cell count estimates. Sequencing was performed with immunoSEQ multiplex PCR; in TCRdb, only in-frame clones are kept and a portion is missing. That table is the source of V, J and clone size, and D and trimming were worked out from the DNA. The sample lists about 39,000 clones; 90% to 95% were seen once. This record comes from a study of blood T cell repertoires in COVID-19. As for the study in general: Acute and convalescent COVID-19 specimens originated in the United States, Italy and Spain. Sources were T cells, B-cell-depleted T cells, or PBMCs; the material itself was cDNA or gDNA.

The CDR3 has 17 residues. Germline CDR1 and CDR2: LGHDT and YNNKEL (reference sequence). With 1 base clipped from V and 2 bases from J, the junction kept 7 bases outside the gene matches. The chain uses TRBV3-1 (or the pseudogene TRBV3-2) and TRBJ2-2; 7 bases line up with TRBD1. This sequence was found in a human donor with active COVID-19. The donor label of this sample is uncertain. The sample taken for sequencing was peripheral blood. The CDR3 DNA sequence: TGTGCCAGCAGCCAAGTTCCGGGACAGCCTAACACCGGGGAGCTGTTTTTT. This translates into CASSQVPGQPNTGELFF.